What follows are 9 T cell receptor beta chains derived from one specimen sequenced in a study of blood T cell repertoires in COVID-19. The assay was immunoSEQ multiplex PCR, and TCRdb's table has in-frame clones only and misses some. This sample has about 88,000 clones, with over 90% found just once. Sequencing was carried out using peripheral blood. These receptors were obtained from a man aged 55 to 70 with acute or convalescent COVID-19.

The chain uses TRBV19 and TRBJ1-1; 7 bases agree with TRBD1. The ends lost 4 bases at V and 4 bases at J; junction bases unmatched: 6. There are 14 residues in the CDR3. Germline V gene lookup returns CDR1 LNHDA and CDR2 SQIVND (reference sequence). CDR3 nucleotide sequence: TGTGCCAGTAGTACGACCGGGACAGTCACTGAAGCTTTCTTT. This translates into CASSTTGTVTEAFF.

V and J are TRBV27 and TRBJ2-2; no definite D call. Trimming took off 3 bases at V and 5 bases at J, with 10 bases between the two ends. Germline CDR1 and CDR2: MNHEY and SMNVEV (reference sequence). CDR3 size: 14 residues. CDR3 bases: TGTGCCAGCAGTTTGATGGGCGAGACCGGGGAGCTGTTTTTT. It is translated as CASSLMGETGELFF.

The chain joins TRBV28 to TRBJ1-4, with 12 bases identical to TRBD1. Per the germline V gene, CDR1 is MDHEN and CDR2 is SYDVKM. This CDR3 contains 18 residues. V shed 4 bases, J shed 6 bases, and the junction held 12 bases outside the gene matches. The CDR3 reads CASSSPGGQGALYEKLFF. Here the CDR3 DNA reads TGTGCCAGCAGTTCCCCGGGGGGACAGGGGGCTTTATATGAAAAACTGTTTTTT.

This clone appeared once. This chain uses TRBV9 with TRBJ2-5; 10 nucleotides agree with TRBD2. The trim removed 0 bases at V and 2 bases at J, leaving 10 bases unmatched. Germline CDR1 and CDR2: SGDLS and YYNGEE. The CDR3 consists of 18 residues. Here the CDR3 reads CASSVEGLAGAGQETQYF. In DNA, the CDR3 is TGTGCCAGCAGCGTAGAGGGGCTAGCGGGAGCAGGACAAGAGACCCAGTACTTC. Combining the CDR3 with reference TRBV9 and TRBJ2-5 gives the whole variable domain DSGVTQTPKHLITATGQRVTLRCSPRSGDLSVYWYQQSLDQGLQFLIQYYNGEERAKGNILERFSAQQFPDLHSELNLSSLELGDSALYFCASSVEGLAGAGQETQYFGPGTRLLVL.

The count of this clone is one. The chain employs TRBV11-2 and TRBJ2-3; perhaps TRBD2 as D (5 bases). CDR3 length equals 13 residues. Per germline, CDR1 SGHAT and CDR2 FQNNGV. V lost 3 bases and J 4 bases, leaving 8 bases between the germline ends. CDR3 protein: CASSLGSADTQYF. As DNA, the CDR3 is TGTGCCAGCAGCTTGGGGAGCGCAGATACGCAGTATTTT.

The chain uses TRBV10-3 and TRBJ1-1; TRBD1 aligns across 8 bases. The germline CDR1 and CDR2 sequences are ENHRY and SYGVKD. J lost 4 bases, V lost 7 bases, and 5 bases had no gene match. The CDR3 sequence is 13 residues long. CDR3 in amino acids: CAIKQGAGTEAFF. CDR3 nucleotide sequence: TGTGCCATCAAGCAGGGGGCCGGCACTGAAGCTTTCTTT.

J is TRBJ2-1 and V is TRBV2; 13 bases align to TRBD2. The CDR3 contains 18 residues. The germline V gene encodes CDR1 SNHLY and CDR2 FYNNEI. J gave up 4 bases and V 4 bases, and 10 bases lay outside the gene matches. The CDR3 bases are TGTGCCAGCAGTGGGACCGGGACTAGCGGGGCGTGGTACAATGAGCAGTTCTTC. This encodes CASSGTGTSGAWYNEQFF.

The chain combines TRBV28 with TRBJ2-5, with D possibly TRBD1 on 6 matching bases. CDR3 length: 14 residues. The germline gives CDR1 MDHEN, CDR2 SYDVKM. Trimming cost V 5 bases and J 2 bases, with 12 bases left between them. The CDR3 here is CASSHGTPQETQYF. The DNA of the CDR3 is TGTGCCAGCAGTCACGGGACACCACAAGAGACCCAGTACTTC.

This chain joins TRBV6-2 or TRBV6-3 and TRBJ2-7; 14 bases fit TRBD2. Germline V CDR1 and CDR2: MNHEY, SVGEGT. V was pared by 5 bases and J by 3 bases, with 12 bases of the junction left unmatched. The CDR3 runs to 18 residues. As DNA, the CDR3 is TGTGCCAGCAGTCCCAATTCGGGACTAGCGGGAGACATCTACGAGCAGTACTTC. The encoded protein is CASSPNSGLAGDIYEQYF.